The sequence of this T cell receptor beta chain was determined in a study of T-cell memory formation after mild COVID-19. CDR3 length: 12 amino acids. The germline V gene encodes CDR1 SGHRS and CDR2 YFSETQ. The V and J ends lost 2 bases and 9 bases respectively, with 9 bases between them. This clonotype was detected a few times. What it binds is not known. MiXCR, run by TCRdb on the 5' RACE reads, gives a single entry per CDR3 protein. The table shows about 190,000 distinct CDR3 sequences, with 10% to 13% occurring only once. Broader study findings: Day 15 to 85 contractors were CD4/CD8 balanced; later expanders leaned CD4+. Chiefly within CM and EM were the contracting CD4+ clones; CD8+ ones were within EMRA. Among clones peaking at day 37 in the second wave, SARS-CoV-2 specificity remained unconfirmed. The appearance of some responding clones in pre-infection memory suggested that cross-reactive memory joined.

The sequenced material came from PBMCs or a T cell subset sorted from them (not recorded which). The source of this sequence is a man aged 18 to 30 who had mild COVID-19 (a few samples of this study predate the infection). Cell type and time point are not known. V gene TRBV5-1 combines with J gene TRBJ2-1; D remains unclear. CDR3 sequence: CASSFLVSEQFF. For the CDR3, the DNA is TGCGCCAGCAGCTTCCTAGTCAGTGAGCAGTTCTTC.